This TCR beta chain was recovered during a study of naive CD8 T cells in extremely preterm neonates (TCRdb year 2017). With respect to the entire study: The study compared TCRbeta CDR3 repertoires of sorted naive CD8+ T cells across four age groups: extremely preterm neonates, term neonates, young children and adults. General conclusions and limits of the study: A small sample size and variable productive template counts among preterm samples were noted by the authors as limitations. Preterm CDR3s were shorter, with fewer N additions and less junctional trimming, and were closer to germline than those of older groups. Significantly lower iChao1 richness than in all other age groups (p < 0.05) and an even clone distribution were observed in preterm neonates, indicating a less rich repertoire. A larger fraction of CDR3 nucleotide sequences was shared among preterm neonates (2.7%) than among term neonates (roughly 0.4%), young children (0.03%) and adults (about 0.01%). Prospective longitudinal studies of preterm and term neonates were called for by the authors so that T cell development could be tracked within individuals.

TCRbeta CDR3 regions were amplified from genomic DNA by a two-step, bias-controlled multiplex PCR. The multiplex PCR included primers specific for each TRBV and TRBJ gene segment. TCRbeta repertoire data were generated with the immunoSEQ Assay. Processing in the source paper ran as follows. A relative-frequency ratio and a modified nearest-neighbor algorithm were applied to filter and cluster reads so that closely related sequences were merged. IMGT annotation was followed for the assignment of V, D and J genes to CDR3 sequences. Template counts were normalized for PCR amplification bias and quantified against synthetic TCR CDR3 analog sequences. Only unique productive sequences, that is, in-frame CDR3 sequences lacking stop codons, were included in the analyses. The immunoSEQ Analyzer software was used to calculate clonality, defined as 1 minus Pielou's evenness, and iChao1 richness. JMP was used for statistical testing, with Student's t-test or a non-parametric test applied depending on Shapiro-Wilk normality results. In its TCRdb copy, this immuneACCESS table keeps in-frame sequences only and misses some clones. Where compared with another copy, unresolved V genes explain less than half of these, and the others have no known cause. V and J calls and clone size are those listed in that table; D and trimming were worked out from the DNA. This sample has a few thousand clones in its table, and around 97% of those were observed once. The ten biggest clones cover under 0.7% of the sample.

Based on the germline V gene, the CDR1 and CDR2 sequences are SGHTA and FQGTGA. Its CDR3 holds 15 amino acids, cysteine through phenylalanine. The retained sequence is limited to the CDR3, 45 bases, with the frame set at the first base. The germline V end is reduced by 2 bases and the J end by 4 bases; junction bases left unmatched: 3. Four to six elective full-term cesarean deliveries at roughly 36-42 weeks of gestation, with no labor and no rupture of membranes, were the source of the term cord blood. The study excluded pregnancies involving fetal demise, active maternal HSV infection or known maternal HIV infection. A FACSAria III cell sorter was used to sort live, Annexin V-negative naive CD8+ T cells (CD3+CD8+CD45RA+CCR7+). Each sample yielded roughly 19,000 to 110,000 sorted naive CD8+ T cells. Mixed venous-arterial cord blood was collected with preassembled standardized sampling kits. Cord blood was held at room temperature, and processing was completed within 4 hours of collection. Ficoll-Paque density gradient centrifugation was used to isolate mononuclear cells from diluted blood. Mononuclear cells were cryopreserved in around 10% DMSO with about 90% FBS and stored long term at -150°C before sorting. Annexin V and antibodies against CD3, CD8, CCR7 and CD45RA were used to stain the thawed cells. Genomic DNA was extracted from snap-frozen sorted cell pellets with the DNeasy Blood and Tissue Kit.

A note on this clone: No antigen is known for it. The sample holds no much larger clone one base away, and base qualities are not on file.

This chain is built from TRBV7-3 and TRBJ2-3; TRBD2 aligns with 10 central bases. What was sequenced was naive CD8+ T cells from cord blood. The clonotype was recovered from a newborn in good health. For the CDR3, the sequence is CASSLGTSAADTQYF. The DNA sequence follows: TGTGCCAGCAGCTTAGGGACTAGCGCTGCAGATACGCAGTATTTT. Reference TRBV7-3 and TRBJ2-3 genes cover what lies past the CDR3, so the full variable domain is GAGVSQTPSNKVTEKGKYVELRCDPISGHTALYWYRQSLGQGPEFLIYFQGTGAADDSGLPNDRFFAVRPEGSVSTLKIQRTERGDSAVYLCASSLGTSAADTQYFGPGTRLTVL.